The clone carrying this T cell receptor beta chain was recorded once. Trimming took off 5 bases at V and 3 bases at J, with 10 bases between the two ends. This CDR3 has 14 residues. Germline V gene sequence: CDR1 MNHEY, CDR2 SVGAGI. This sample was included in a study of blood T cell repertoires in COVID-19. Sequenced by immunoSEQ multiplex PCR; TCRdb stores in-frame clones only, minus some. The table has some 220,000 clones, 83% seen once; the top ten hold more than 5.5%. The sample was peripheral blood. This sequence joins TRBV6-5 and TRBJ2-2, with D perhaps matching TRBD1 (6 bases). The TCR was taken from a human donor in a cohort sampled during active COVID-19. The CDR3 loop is CASSRQVDTGELFF. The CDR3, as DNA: TGTGCCAGCAGTCGACAGGTGGACACCGGGGAGCTGTTTTTT.